Listed below are T cell receptor beta chains from one sample, sequenced in a study of cytomegalovirus exposure and HLA in healthy donors. The protocol was immunoSEQ multiplex PCR, while the TCRdb copy is restricted to in-frame clones and leaves out a portion. The sample shows about 200,000 clones, roughly 80% of them seen only once. The sample was PBMCs. Receptors originate from a woman between 50 and 59 years old in good health and CMV-seronegative. The CDR3 runs from the conserved cysteine through the conserved F or W. Fields, in order: V gene, J gene, clone size, D gene, CDR3 DNA, CDR3 protein. D genes are given only for firm matches. Part of the rows lack a size; the others show once, few, many or a class for expanded clones.

V: TRBV19
J: TRBJ2-1
size: NA
D: TRBD2
DNA: TGTGCCAGTAGGCCCAACCCAGCGGGGTCTTTGAATGAGCAGTTCTTC
CDR3: CASRPNPAGSLNEQFF

V: TRBV6-1
J: TRBJ1-1
size: NA
D: NA
DNA: TGTGCCAGCAGTGAGGTGGACGGGGGAATCGGTGAAGCTTTCTTT
CDR3: CASSEVDGGIGEAFF

V: TRBV5-5
J: TRBJ2-2
size: NA
D: TRBD1
DNA: TGTGCCAGCAGCGAACGACAGGGTGGGACCGGGGAGCTGTTTTTT
CDR3: CASSERQGGTGELFF

V: TRBV6-4
J: TRBJ2-6
size: NA
D: NA
DNA: TGTGCCAGCAGTCCAGGGGATCCCTCTGGGGCCAACGTCCTGACTTTC
CDR3: CASSPGDPSGANVLTF

V: TRBV7-8
J: TRBJ2-5
size: NA
D: NA
DNA: TGTGCCAGCAGCTTAGAGGCGCGGTGGGAGACCCAGTACTTC
CDR3: CASSLEARWETQYF

V: TRBV4-1
J: TRBJ1-4
size: few
D: NA
DNA: TGCGCCAGCAGCCAGTTAACAGGACGAGAAAAACTGTTTTTT
CDR3: CASSQLTGREKLFF

V: TRBV28
J: TRBJ1-1
size: NA
D: NA
DNA: TGTGCCAGCGCCCCTCGGGGGTCAAACACTGAAGCTTTCTTT
CDR3: CASAPRGSNTEAFF

V: TRBV2
J: TRBJ1-1
size: NA
D: NA
DNA: TGTGCCAGCGCTTCTTTTAGGGGAAGGGACACTGAAGCTTTCTTT
CDR3: CASASFRGRDTEAFF

V: TRBV6-5
J: TRBJ1-6
size: NA
D: NA
DNA: TGTGCCAGCAGTCGAACGGGAGGGAATTCACCCCTCCACTTT
CDR3: CASSRTGGNSPLHF

V: TRBV7-8
J: TRBJ2-1
size: NA
D: TRBD1
DNA: TGTGCCAGCAGCTCGGAACCAGGGACAGGGGGAAATGAGCAGTTCTTC
CDR3: CASSSEPGTGGNEQFF

V: TRBV7-2
J: TRBJ2-7
size: NA
D: TRBD2
DNA: TGTGCCAGCAGCCCTGGGTGGCGTCTAGCGGGCCCCACGGAAGAGCAGTACTTC
CDR3: CASSPGWRLAGPTEEQYF

V: TRBV28
J: TRBJ2-1
size: NA
D: TRBD2
DNA: TGTGCCAGCAGTTACCCGACTAGCGGGAACTACAATGAGCAGTTCTTC
CDR3: CASSYPTSGNYNEQFF

V: TRBV2
J: TRBJ2-1
size: NA
D: TRBD1
DNA: TGTGCCAGCAGGTGGGACAGGAATAATGAGCAGTTCTTC
CDR3: CASRWDRNNEQFF

V: TRBV29-1
J: TRBJ2-5
size: NA
D: NA
DNA: TGCAGCGTTGAGGACTCTTATGGTCATGAGACCCAGTACTTC
CDR3: CSVEDSYGHETQYF

V: TRBV27
J: TRBJ1-5
size: NA
D: NA
DNA: TGTGCCAGCAGTCCGACTCCAGGGGTCAATCAGCCCCAGCATTTT
CDR3: CASSPTPGVNQPQHF

V: TRBV10-1
J: TRBJ2-7
size: NA
D: NA
DNA: TGCGCCAGCAGTGGACCGGGACACGTTTCCTACGAGCAGTACTTC
CDR3: CASSGPGHVSYEQYF

V: TRBV9
J: TRBJ2-7
size: few
D: TRBD2
DNA: TGTGCCAGCAGCGTAGCTTGGAGCGGGAGAATGAACGAGCAGTACTTC
CDR3: CASSVAWSGRMNEQYF

V: TRBV15
J: TRBJ2-1
size: NA
D: TRBD2
DNA: TGTGCCACCAGCAGATTTAGCGGGGGCAATGAGCAGTTCTTC
CDR3: CATSRFSGGNEQFF

V: TRBV7-9
J: TRBJ2-3
size: NA
D: NA
DNA: TGTGCCAGCCGACCACCTCTACAGGGTTATGGGGGAGATACGCAGTATTTT
CDR3: CASRPPLQGYGGDTQYF

V: TRBV19
J: TRBJ2-7
size: NA
D: TRBD1
DNA: TGTGCCAGTAGTCCCGGACAGGTTTACGAGCAGTACTTC
CDR3: CASSPGQVYEQYF

V: TRBV4-2
J: TRBJ1-2
size: NA
D: TRBD1
DNA: TGTGCCAGCAGCCAGAAACAGGGGGGCTATGGCTACACCTTC
CDR3: CASSQKQGGYGYTF

V: TRBV6-6
J: TRBJ1-1
size: NA
D: TRBD1
DNA: TGTGCCAGCAGCCGTGGGACAGGGAAGAACACTGAAGCTTTCTTT
CDR3: CASSRGTGKNTEAFF

V: TRBV13
J: TRBJ1-4
size: NA
D: NA
DNA: TGTGCCAGCAGCTTTGGGGGGGTCAAACTGTTTTTT
CDR3: CASSFGGVKLFF

V: TRBV7-3
J: TRBJ2-2
size: NA
D: NA
DNA: TGTGCCAGCAGCTCGACAGGCAGGGACACCGGGGAGCTGTTTTTT
CDR3: CASSSTGRDTGELFF

V: TRBV7-9
J: TRBJ2-5
size: NA
D: NA
DNA: TGTTCCAGCAGCTCCCTGACTAGTTATCAAGAGACCCAGTACTTC
CDR3: CSSSSLTSYQETQYF

V: TRBV28
J: TRBJ2-6
size: NA
D: NA
DNA: TGTGCCAGCAGCAGGGACTCTGGGGCCAACGTCCTGACTTTC
CDR3: CASSRDSGANVLTF

V: TRBV7-2
J: TRBJ2-7
size: NA
D: NA
DNA: TGTGCCAGCAGCTTAGCCCCCCAGGGAGGAGCTAACTCCTACGAGCAGTACTTC
CDR3: CASSLAPQGGANSYEQYF

V: TRBV5-1
J: TRBJ2-4
size: NA
D: NA
DNA: TGCGCCTCCCGATTGGACAGCAAAAACATTCAGTACTTC
CDR3: CASRLDSKNIQYF

V: TRBV27
J: TRBJ1-5
size: once
D: NA
DNA: TGTGCCAGCAGTTCCGCCGGGGGGGGTAGGGACAATCAGCCCCAGCATTTT
CDR3: CASSSAGGGRDNQPQHF

V: TRBV18
J: TRBJ1-2
size: NA
D: TRBD1
DNA: TGTGCCAGCTCATTCGACCCCCGGGACAGGGGCCGCTATGGCTACACCTTC
CDR3: CASSFDPRDRGRYGYTF

V: TRBV27
J: TRBJ2-7
size: once
D: TRBD1
DNA: TGTGCCAGCACGGGACAGGGCGCCTACGAGCAGTACTTC
CDR3: CASTGQGAYEQYF

V: TRBV27
J: TRBJ1-1
size: NA
D: NA
DNA: TGTGCCAGCAGTTTAGGCCCGGGAACTGAAGCTTTCTTT
CDR3: CASSLGPGTEAFF

V: TRBV11-2
J: TRBJ2-7
size: once
D: NA
DNA: TGTGCCAGCAGCGGCCAAAGGGGTAGGACTAACGAGCAGTACTTC
CDR3: CASSGQRGRTNEQYF

V: TRBV19
J: TRBJ2-2
size: NA
D: TRBD1
DNA: TGTGCCAGTAGTATCGTGACAGGGGGCAGTCCCGGGGAGCTGTTTTTT
CDR3: CASSIVTGGSPGELFF

V: TRBV7-6
J: TRBJ2-7
size: NA
D: NA
DNA: TGTGCCAGCAGCTCCCCGCCGCGGATCTACGAGCAGTACTTC
CDR3: CASSSPPRIYEQYF

V: TRBV10-3
J: TRBJ1-2
size: NA
D: NA
DNA: TGTGCCATCAGTGAACCAGGGGCCGGGAGGGGCTACACCTTC
CDR3: CAISEPGAGRGYTF

V: TRBV4-1
J: TRBJ2-3
size: NA
D: TRBD2
DNA: TGCGCCAGCAGCCCGCTAGCGGGAGTTGCAGATACGCAGTATTTT
CDR3: CASSPLAGVADTQYF

V: TRBV7-8
J: TRBJ1-6
size: NA
D: TRBD1
DNA: TGTGCCAGCAGCTCCTCACGGACAGGGTCCTATAATTCACCCCTCCACTTT
CDR3: CASSSSRTGSYNSPLHF

V: TRBV11-2
J: TRBJ2-3
size: NA
D: TRBD2
DNA: TGTGCCAGCAGCTTTCCGGGACTAGCAACAGATACGCAGTATTTT
CDR3: CASSFPGLATDTQYF

V: TRBV19
J: TRBJ1-5
size: NA
D: NA
DNA: TGTGCCAGTGGAAGGGGAATAAGCAATCAGCCCCAGCATTTT
CDR3: CASGRGISNQPQHF

V: TRBV11-1
J: TRBJ2-1
size: NA
D: TRBD2
DNA: TGTGCCAGCAGCCAGACTAGCGGGAGCTCCTACAATGAGCAGTTCTTC
CDR3: CASSQTSGSSYNEQFF

V: TRBV19
J: TRBJ2-5
size: NA
D: TRBD1
DNA: TGTGCCAGTAGTATGGGGGCAGGGGGCTGGGAGACCCAGTACTTC
CDR3: CASSMGAGGWETQYF

V: TRBV28
J: TRBJ1-1
size: few
D: NA
DNA: TGTGCCAGCAGCCAGGGATGGAACACTGAAGCTTTCTTT
CDR3: CASSQGWNTEAFF

V: TRBV5-1
J: TRBJ2-1
size: NA
D: TRBD2
DNA: TGCGCCAGCAGCTTGATGGGGACTAGTTTAGGGGGGCAATACAATGAGCAGTTCTTC
CDR3: CASSLMGTSLGGQYNEQFF

V: TRBV28
J: TRBJ1-5
size: NA
D: TRBD1
DNA: TGTGCCAGCAGTTCAGGGACAGGGATTTATCAGCCCCAGCATTTT
CDR3: CASSSGTGIYQPQHF

V: TRBV7-7
J: TRBJ2-5
size: once
D: NA
DNA: TGTGCTAGCAGCCTCCGAGGGGGTGGGGAGACCCAGTACTTC
CDR3: CASSLRGGGETQYF

V: TRBV7-8
J: TRBJ1-4
size: once
D: TRBD1
DNA: TGTGCCAGCAGCTTACGCCTTGGACAGGGTCCAGAAAAACTGTTTTTT
CDR3: CASSLRLGQGPEKLFF

V: TRBV6-1
J: TRBJ1-1
size: NA
D: NA
DNA: TGTGCCAGCAGTGGGCGAGAGGGGGTACAGAACACTGAAGCTTTCTTT
CDR3: CASSGREGVQNTEAFF

V: TRBV5-1
J: TRBJ2-2
size: NA
D: TRBD1
DNA: TGCGCCAGCAGCTCGACAGGGGAAAAGACCGGGGAGCTGTTTTTT
CDR3: CASSSTGEKTGELFF

V: TRBV28
J: TRBJ1-2
size: NA
D: NA
DNA: TGTGCCAGCAGTCCTATTTACGCGGACTATGCCTACACCTTC
CDR3: CASSPIYADYAYTF

V: TRBV28
J: TRBJ1-6
size: NA
D: NA
DNA: TGTGCCAGCAGTTCCCCGACAGGCCATAATTCACCCCTCCACTTT
CDR3: CASSSPTGHNSPLHF

V: TRBV7-9
J: TRBJ1-2
size: few
D: TRBD1
DNA: TGTGCCAGCAGCTTAGGAGGACAGGGGGCGCGGGGCTACACCTTC
CDR3: CASSLGGQGARGYTF

V: TRBV28
J: TRBJ1-1
size: NA
D: TRBD1
DNA: TGTGCCAGCAGTCCGCTTAAGGGGGCCCAGACTGAAGCTTTCTTT
CDR3: CASSPLKGAQTEAFF

V: TRBV6-4
J: TRBJ2-1
size: NA
D: NA
DNA: TGTGCCAGCAGTGACTCGGGCGGGCCTGGGTTCCATCCATACAATGAGCAGTTCTTC
CDR3: CASSDSGGPGFHPYNEQFF

V: TRBV7-9
J: TRBJ1-4
size: NA
D: TRBD1
DNA: TGTGCCAGCAGCTCGGGACAGACCATTCTGGGTAATGAAAAACTGTTTTTT
CDR3: CASSSGQTILGNEKLFF

V: TRBV7-8
J: TRBJ1-5
size: NA
D: TRBD1
DNA: TGTGCCAGCAGCTTACAGACAGGGATTTATAGCAATCAGCCCCAGCATTTT
CDR3: CASSLQTGIYSNQPQHF